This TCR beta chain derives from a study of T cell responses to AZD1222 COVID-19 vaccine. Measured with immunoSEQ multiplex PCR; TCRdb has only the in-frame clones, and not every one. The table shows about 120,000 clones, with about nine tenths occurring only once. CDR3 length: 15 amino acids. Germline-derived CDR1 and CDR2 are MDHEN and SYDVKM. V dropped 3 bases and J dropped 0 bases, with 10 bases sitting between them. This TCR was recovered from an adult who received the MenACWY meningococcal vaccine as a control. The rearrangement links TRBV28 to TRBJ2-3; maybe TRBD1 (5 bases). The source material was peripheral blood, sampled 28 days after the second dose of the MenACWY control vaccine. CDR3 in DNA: TGTGCCAGCAGTTTCGCGCAGGGCAGCACAGATACGCAGTATTTT. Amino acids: CASSFAQGSTDTQYF.